This T cell receptor (beta chain) was observed in a study of blood T cell repertoires in COVID-19. Looking at the study overall: Material from acute and convalescent COVID-19 was sourced from the United States, Italy and Spain. Nucleic acid was either cDNA or gDNA, and it came from T cells, B-cell-depleted T cells, or PBMCs.

The CDR3 length is 18 residues. The V gene's germline CDR1 is KGHSH and CDR2 LQKENI. Trimming took off 3 bases at V and 0 bases at J, with 18 bases between the two ends. Authors' processing steps: Nucleated cell number was recorded as an estimate derived from reference gene primer amplification. The protocol was immunoSEQ multiplex PCR, while the TCRdb copy is restricted to in-frame clones and leaves out a portion. The V and J calls and clone size are taken from that table; D and trimming were inferred from the DNA. The sample lists about 170,000 clones, approximately 87% seen once, with 3.7% in the top ten.

This TCR derives from a man younger than 30 with active or convalescent COVID-19. The sequenced sample consisted of peripheral blood. The J gene is TRBJ2-1, the V gene TRBV18; a possible D gene is TRBD1 (6 bases). The CDR3 DNA is TGTGCCAGCTCACCGAACAGAGGGGGTTCTTCCTCCTACAATGAGCAGTTCTTC. This sequence encodes CASSPNRGGSSSYNEQFF. The full variable domain, completed using reference TRBV18 and TRBJ2-1, is NAGVMQNPRHLVRRRGQEARLRCSPMKGHSHVYWYRQLPEEGLKFMVYLQKENIIDESGMPKERFSAEFPKEGPSILRIQQVVRGDSAAYFCASSPNRGGSSSYNEQFFGPGTRLTVL.